This is a list of T cell receptor beta chains from one sample in a study of spatial heterogeneity in lung cancer. From the 5' RACE reads, TCRdb called clonotypes with MiXCR, one entry per CDR3 protein. This table has several thousand distinct CDR3 sequences, 1.3% appearing once. Source: lung tumor tissue, taken at surgery. Receptors originate from a male donor with early-stage non-small cell lung cancer. CDR3s include the opening cysteine and the closing phenylalanine or tryptophan. Fields, in order: D gene, V gene, clone size, J gene, CDR3 DNA, CDR3 protein. A D gene is named only where the DNA matches it firmly. Clone size reads once, few, many, or a class if the clone is expanded.

d_call: .
v_call: TRBV2
clone_size: medium-sized
j_call: TRBJ1-6
cdr3_nt: TGTGCCAGCAGTCCCGGACAGTCGGAGCGTTCACCCCTCCACTTT
cdr3_aa: CASSPGQSERSPLHF

d_call: .
v_call: TRBV20-1
clone_size: many
j_call: TRBJ2-3
cdr3_nt: TGCAGTGCTAGTACCTCTAGCGTCCACACAGATACGCAGTATTTT
cdr3_aa: CSASTSSVHTDTQYF

d_call: .
v_call: TRBV7-3
clone_size: medium-sized
j_call: TRBJ2-1
cdr3_nt: TGTGCCAGCAGCTTAATGGTGGGGCCAGGCAATGAGCAGTTCTTC
cdr3_aa: CASSLMVGPGNEQFF

d_call: .
v_call: TRBV9
clone_size: medium-sized
j_call: TRBJ1-6
cdr3_nt: TGTGCCAGCAGCGACCCACTGAGCTCCTATAATTCACCCCTCCACTTT
cdr3_aa: CASSDPLSSYNSPLHF

d_call: .
v_call: TRBV27
clone_size: many
j_call: TRBJ2-7
cdr3_nt: TGTGCCAGCAGTCCCAAGAATCTATGGGAGCAGTACTTC
cdr3_aa: CASSPKNLWEQYF

d_call: .
v_call: TRBV7-6
clone_size: medium-sized
j_call: TRBJ2-1
cdr3_nt: TGTGCCAGCACCAGCAACAGGGATGGAGAGCAGTTCTTC
cdr3_aa: CASTSNRDGEQFF

d_call: .
v_call: TRBV5-6
clone_size: medium-sized
j_call: TRBJ2-7
cdr3_nt: TGTGCCAGCAGCTTGTCAGGCGAGCAGTACTTC
cdr3_aa: CASSLSGEQYF

d_call: .
v_call: TRBV5-1
clone_size: many
j_call: TRBJ1-6
cdr3_nt: TGCGCCAGCAGTTCATGGGGAAGTAATAATTCACCCCTCCACTTT
cdr3_aa: CASSSWGSNNSPLHF

d_call: .
v_call: TRBV12-3/TRBV12-4
clone_size: medium-sized
j_call: TRBJ1-1
cdr3_nt: TGTGCCAGCAGGGACACAGGGAAGAACACTGAAGCTTTCTTT
cdr3_aa: CASRDTGKNTEAFF

d_call: .
v_call: TRBV6-6
clone_size: many
j_call: TRBJ2-7
cdr3_nt: TGTGCCAGCAAGACAGCGTACGAGCAGTACTTC
cdr3_aa: CASKTAYEQYF

d_call: .
v_call: TRBV7-7
clone_size: medium-sized
j_call: TRBJ2-2
cdr3_nt: TGTGCCAGCAGCTACGACAGAAACACCGGGGAGCTGTTTTTT
cdr3_aa: CASSYDRNTGELFF

d_call: .
v_call: TRBV11-1
clone_size: many
j_call: TRBJ2-5
cdr3_nt: TGTGCCAGCAGCTTATACGTAGGCGGAGGAATCTCACAAGAGACCCAGTACTTC
cdr3_aa: CASSLYVGGGISQETQYF

d_call: .
v_call: TRBV2
clone_size: once
j_call: TRBJ2-2
cdr3_nt: TGTGCCAGCATCGAGGTAGCAGCGAACACCGGGGAGCTGTTTTTT
cdr3_aa: CASIEVAANTGELFF

d_call: TRBD2
v_call: TRBV2
clone_size: many
j_call: TRBJ2-1
cdr3_nt: TGTGCCAGCAGTTATAGCGGGCCCGAGAGTGAGCAGTTCTTC
cdr3_aa: CASSYSGPESEQFF

d_call: TRBD1
v_call: TRBV20-1
clone_size: medium-sized
j_call: TRBJ2-1
cdr3_nt: TGCAGTGCTACCTTTGGACAGGGCCTTGGCAATGAGCAGTTCTTC
cdr3_aa: CSATFGQGLGNEQFF

d_call: TRBD1
v_call: TRBV20-1
clone_size: medium-sized
j_call: TRBJ2-5
cdr3_nt: TGCAGTGCTCCCGGGACAGCGAAAGAGACCCAGTACTTC
cdr3_aa: CSAPGTAKETQYF

d_call: TRBD1
v_call: TRBV29-1
clone_size: large
j_call: TRBJ2-1
cdr3_nt: TGCAGCGATTGGGCTAGGGGGCGAGCGGTATACAATGAGCAGTTCTTC
cdr3_aa: CSDWARGRAVYNEQFF

d_call: TRBD1
v_call: TRBV6-1
clone_size: medium-sized
j_call: TRBJ1-6
cdr3_nt: TGTGCCAGCAGTGCAACAGGGGACTATAATTCACCCCTCCACTTT
cdr3_aa: CASSATGDYNSPLHF

d_call: .
v_call: TRBV5-1
clone_size: many
j_call: TRBJ1-5
cdr3_nt: TGCGCCAGCAGCGGGGACGGGAATCAGCCCCAGCATTTT
cdr3_aa: CASSGDGNQPQHF

d_call: .
v_call: TRBV2
clone_size: large
j_call: TRBJ2-4
cdr3_nt: TGTGCCAGCAAACCGGGTCCCGAAGAAAACATTCAGTACTTC
cdr3_aa: CASKPGPEENIQYF

d_call: TRBD1
v_call: TRBV30
clone_size: many
j_call: TRBJ1-1
cdr3_nt: TGTGCCTGGAGCGCCGGGACAGGGATCGGTGAAGCTTTCTTT
cdr3_aa: CAWSAGTGIGEAFF

d_call: TRBD1
v_call: TRBV19
clone_size: many
j_call: TRBJ2-7
cdr3_nt: TGTGCCAGTAGTAGGACCGCGGACAGGGGGAAGGACGAGCAGTACTTC
cdr3_aa: CASSRTADRGKDEQYF